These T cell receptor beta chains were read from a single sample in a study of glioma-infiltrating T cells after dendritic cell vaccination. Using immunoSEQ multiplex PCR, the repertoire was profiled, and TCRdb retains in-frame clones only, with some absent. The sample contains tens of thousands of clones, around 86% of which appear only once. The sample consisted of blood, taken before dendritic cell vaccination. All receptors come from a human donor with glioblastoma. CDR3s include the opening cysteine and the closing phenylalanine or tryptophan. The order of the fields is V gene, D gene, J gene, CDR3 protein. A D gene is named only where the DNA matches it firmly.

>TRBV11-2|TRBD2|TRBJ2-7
CASSTPLKVAGPSYEQYF
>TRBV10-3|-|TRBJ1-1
CAISLGSGNTEAFF
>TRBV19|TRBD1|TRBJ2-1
CASSIDIGQGAWNEQFF
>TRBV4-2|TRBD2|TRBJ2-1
CASSPGLAGGNEQFF
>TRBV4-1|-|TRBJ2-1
CASSQVSGAHYNEQFF
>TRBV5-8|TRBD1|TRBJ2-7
CASSLSGQSYEQYF
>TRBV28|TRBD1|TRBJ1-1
CASSTGGTEAFF
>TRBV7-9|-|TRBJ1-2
CASSLGAGANYGYTF
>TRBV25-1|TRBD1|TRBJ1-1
CASSVPRGQGNTEAFF
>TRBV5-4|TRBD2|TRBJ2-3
CASSSAGRGGGDTQYF
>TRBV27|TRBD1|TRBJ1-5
CASSLAGGGNQPQHF
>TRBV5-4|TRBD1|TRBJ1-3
CASSPDTGVSGNTIYF
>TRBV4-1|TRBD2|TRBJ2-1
CASSQVTGGVVVEQFF
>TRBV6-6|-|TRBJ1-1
CASFTAGEAFF
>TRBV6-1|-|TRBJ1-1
CASSDGVRNTEAFF
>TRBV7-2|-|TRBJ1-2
CASSLISSGLDGYTF
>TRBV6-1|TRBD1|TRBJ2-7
CASRGGQGPYEQYF
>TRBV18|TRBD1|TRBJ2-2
CASSRTGQGVYDPVTGELFF
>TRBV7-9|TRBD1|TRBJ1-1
CASSPRQGAQSEAFF
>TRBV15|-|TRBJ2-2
CATSRAAVNTGELFF
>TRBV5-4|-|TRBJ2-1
CASSLGSDNEQFF
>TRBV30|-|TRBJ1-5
CAWSEQINQPQHF
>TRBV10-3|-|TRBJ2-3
CAIRALGRSVDTQYF
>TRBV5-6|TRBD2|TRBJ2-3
CASSLVTSGTPTDTQYF
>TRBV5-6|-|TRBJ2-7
CASSRRGYEQYF
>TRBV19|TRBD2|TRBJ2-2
CASYGLAAPGELFF
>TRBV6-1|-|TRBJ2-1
CASIPGGHNEQFF
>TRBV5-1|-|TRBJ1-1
CASSLAEGRYTEAFF
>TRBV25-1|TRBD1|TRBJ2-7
CASSARQGREQYF
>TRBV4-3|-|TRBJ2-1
CASSQDFGGNNEQFF
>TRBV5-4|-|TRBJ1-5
CASSPGLGGQPQHF
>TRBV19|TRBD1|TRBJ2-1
CASSSGQGTNNEQFF
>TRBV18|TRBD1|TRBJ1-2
CASSPRQGAASNYGYTF
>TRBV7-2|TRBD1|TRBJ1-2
CASSFNRGNSGYTF
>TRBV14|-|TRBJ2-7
CASSLGSPSLEQYF
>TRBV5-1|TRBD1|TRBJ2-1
CASSLEEGAGNEQFF
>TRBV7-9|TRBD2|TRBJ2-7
CASSQYRDYYEQYF
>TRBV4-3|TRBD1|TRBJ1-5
CASSLDAGGGQPQHF
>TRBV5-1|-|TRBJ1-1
CASSLVPTGIGTEAFF
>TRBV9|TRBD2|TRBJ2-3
CASSVLAGRSDTQYF
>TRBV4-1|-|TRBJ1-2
CASSQRGPWYGYTF